The rows below give T cell receptor beta chains drawn from one sample of a study of early T cells in non-severe SARS-CoV-2 infection. TCRdb re-called the 5' RACE reads through MiXCR, storing one row per CDR3 protein. This repertoire shows 46,000 or so distinct CDR3 sequences, around 4.1% found once; its top ten account for 2.5% to 3.5%. The material sequenced was whole blood. The receptors here all came from an adult who was a healthcare worker with PCR-confirmed SARS-CoV-2 infection or an uninfected control (not recorded which). The CDR3 runs from the conserved cysteine through the conserved F or W. Each record gives: V gene, J gene, D gene, clone size, CDR3 DNA, CDR3 protein. D genes are given only for firm matches. Part of the rows lack a size; the others show once, few, many or a class for expanded clones.

v_gene: TRBV15; j_gene: TRBJ2-1; d_gene: NA; abundance: many; CDR3nt: TGTGCCACCAGCAGAAAGCTAGAGAATGAGCAGTTCTTC; CDR3aa: CATSRKLENEQFF
v_gene: TRBV30; j_gene: TRBJ2-2; d_gene: TRBD2; abundance: NA; CDR3nt: TGTGCCTGGAGCTTAGGACTAGCGGGAGACACCGGGGAGCTGTTTTTT; CDR3aa: CAWSLGLAGDTGELFF
v_gene: TRBV20-1; j_gene: TRBJ2-7; d_gene: NA; abundance: NA; CDR3nt: TGCAGTGCTAGAGGTAGCGACGACTACGAGCAGTACTTC; CDR3aa: CSARGSDDYEQYF
v_gene: TRBV5-4; j_gene: TRBJ2-1; d_gene: NA; abundance: many; CDR3nt: TGTGCCAGCAGCTTAGGCAGCGGGTCCTACAATGAGCAGTTCTTC; CDR3aa: CASSLGSGSYNEQFF
v_gene: TRBV30; j_gene: TRBJ2-1; d_gene: NA; abundance: many; CDR3nt: TGTGCCTGGAGTTCATGGGTAATCAATGAGCAGTTCTTC; CDR3aa: CAWSSWVINEQFF
v_gene: TRBV2; j_gene: TRBJ2-1; d_gene: TRBD2; abundance: NA; CDR3nt: TGTGCCAGCAGCGCCGCTAGCGGGGTCTACAATGAGCAGTTCTTC; CDR3aa: CASSAASGVYNEQFF
v_gene: TRBV4-2; j_gene: TRBJ1-2; d_gene: TRBD1; abundance: many; CDR3nt: TGTGCCAGCAGCCACCTGGGACAGAGAAACCACGGGGGCTACACCTTC; CDR3aa: CASSHLGQRNHGGYTF
v_gene: TRBV12-3/TRBV12-4; j_gene: TRBJ1-6; d_gene: NA; abundance: many; CDR3nt: TGTGCCAGCAGTTTGACGCGGTATAATTCACCCCTCCACTTT; CDR3aa: CASSLTRYNSPLHF
v_gene: TRBV6-1; j_gene: TRBJ1-5; d_gene: NA; abundance: many; CDR3nt: TGTGCCACGTCGACAGACCACCAGCGGCCCCAGCATTTT; CDR3aa: CATSTDHQRPQHF
v_gene: TRBV29-1; j_gene: TRBJ2-7; d_gene: NA; abundance: many; CDR3nt: TGCAGCGCCACCCTTACAGGGAACGAGCAGTACTTC; CDR3aa: CSATLTGNEQYF
v_gene: TRBV3-1; j_gene: TRBJ2-3; d_gene: NA; abundance: many; CDR3nt: TGTGCCAGCAGCCAAGTTCTCACAGATACGCAGTATTTT; CDR3aa: CASSQVLTDTQYF
v_gene: TRBV3-1; j_gene: TRBJ2-5; d_gene: NA; abundance: once; CDR3nt: TGTGCCAGCAGCCAAGATTCTAGCAGAGAGACCCAGTACTTC; CDR3aa: CASSQDSSRETQYF
v_gene: TRBV27; j_gene: TRBJ2-2; d_gene: NA; abundance: many; CDR3nt: TGTGCCAGCAGTCTATACACCGGGGAGCTGTTTTTT; CDR3aa: CASSLYTGELFF
v_gene: TRBV2; j_gene: TRBJ2-1; d_gene: NA; abundance: many; CDR3nt: TGTGCCAGCAGTAGGGTGGAGGGTTCAGAGCAGTTCTTC; CDR3aa: CASSRVEGSEQFF
v_gene: TRBV6-1; j_gene: TRBJ1-1; d_gene: NA; abundance: NA; CDR3nt: TGTGCCAGCATAGTGAACACTGAAGCTTTCTTT; CDR3aa: CASIVNTEAFF
v_gene: TRBV12-3/TRBV12-4; j_gene: TRBJ1-1; d_gene: NA; abundance: many; CDR3nt: TGTGCCAGCGGACCAGGGTTCGCTGAAGCTTTCTTT; CDR3aa: CASGPGFAEAFF
v_gene: TRBV19; j_gene: TRBJ2-1; d_gene: NA; abundance: many; CDR3nt: TGTGCCAGTAGTCTCTCCATAGGCTCCTACAATGAGCAGTTCTTC; CDR3aa: CASSLSIGSYNEQFF
v_gene: TRBV7-3; j_gene: TRBJ2-2; d_gene: TRBD2; abundance: many; CDR3nt: TGTGCCAGCAGCTCCGGACTAGCGGGGGTGGGCACCGGGGAGCTGTTTTTT; CDR3aa: CASSSGLAGVGTGELFF
v_gene: TRBV12-3/TRBV12-4; j_gene: TRBJ1-5; d_gene: NA; abundance: many; CDR3nt: TGTGCCAGCACCCCCGGCGGGTGGAGCAATCAGCCCCAGCATTTT; CDR3aa: CASTPGGWSNQPQHF
v_gene: TRBV5-1; j_gene: TRBJ1-6; d_gene: TRBD1; abundance: many; CDR3nt: TGCGCCAGCAGCAGGGACAGGGATAATTCACCCCTCCACTTT; CDR3aa: CASSRDRDNSPLHF
v_gene: TRBV4-1; j_gene: TRBJ2-7; d_gene: TRBD1; abundance: many; CDR3nt: TGCGCCAGCAGCCAGGGAGCGACCCCTTGGACAGGGGGCCGTGGGTACGAGCAGTACTTC; CDR3aa: CASSQGATPWTGGRGYEQYF
v_gene: TRBV12-3/TRBV12-4; j_gene: TRBJ2-3; d_gene: NA; abundance: many; CDR3nt: TGTGCCAGCCTGACCCGGGCAGGGGTTAGCACAGATACGCAGTATTTT; CDR3aa: CASLTRAGVSTDTQYF
v_gene: TRBV20-1; j_gene: TRBJ2-7; d_gene: TRBD2; abundance: many; CDR3nt: TGCAGTGCTCTTAGCGGGTCTGCCACCTACGAGCAGTACTTC; CDR3aa: CSALSGSATYEQYF
v_gene: TRBV18; j_gene: TRBJ1-1; d_gene: NA; abundance: many; CDR3nt: TGTGCCAGCTCACCTTCACAGAACACTGAAGCTTTCTTT; CDR3aa: CASSPSQNTEAFF
v_gene: TRBV13; j_gene: TRBJ2-2; d_gene: NA; abundance: few; CDR3nt: TGTGCCAGCAGCCCTCCGGTTGGGGTCGGGGAGCTGTTTTTT; CDR3aa: CASSPPVGVGELFF